This record concerns one TCR beta chain sequence. These data come from a study of blood T cells in healthy people across ages. Trimming took 5 bases from V and 4 from J; bases not matched to a gene: 10. CDR3 length equals 17 residues. The germline V gene has CDR1 MDHEN and CDR2 SYDVKM. Sample-barcoded 5' priming and a J-beta primer mix drove a second PCR of about 6 to 12 cycles. TCRdb ran MiXCR on the 5' RACE reads and lists one entry per CDR3 protein. The table has fewer than 800,000 distinct CDR3 sequences, around 49% seen once. This chain links TRBV28 with TRBJ2-1; 11 bases agree with TRBD2. Material: blood. The receptor comes from an older woman in good health. The CDR3 region has the DNA TGTGCCAGCAGTCCTCTCCCCGCTAGCGGGAGGTACAATGAGCAGTTCTTC. Residues: CASSPLPASGRYNEQFF. The entire variable domain, with the rest obtained from reference TRBV28 and TRBJ2-1, is as follows: DVKVTQSSRYLVKRTGEKVFLECVQDMDHENMFWYRQDPGLGLRLIYFSYDVKMKEKGDIPEGYSVSREKKERFSLILESASTNQTSMYLCASSPLPASGRYNEQFFGPGTRLTVL.